This T cell receptor beta chain was captured by sequencing in a study of T cell responses to AZD1222 COVID-19 vaccine (dated by TCRdb to the early 2020s). About the study as a whole: AZD1222 recipients with second doses at about 4 weeks or about 12 weeks were pooled, because spike-specific TCR depth and breadth did not differ between schedules. TCR sequencing covered roughly 230 trial participants: about 210 given two doses of AZD1222 and 26 given two doses of MenACWY control vaccine. Trial participants were enrolled into age subgroups of 18-55, 56-69 and 70-plus years, which contained about 150, 27 and 61 TCR-sequenced participants, respectively.

As regards this clone: It lacks a known antigen. Base-call qualities are not available, and no considerably larger clone is one nucleotide away.

The sample's time point label, in plain terms: baseline before first vaccination. Samples from vaccinated people were obtained from the UK trials COV001 and COV002, which included a single-blind randomized controlled phase 2/3 trial of AZD1222 (ChAdOx1 nCoV-19) in healthy adults. For TCRbeta chain sequencing, PBMC samples were collected from trial participants at day 0 and at day 28 after the second dose. The CDR3 regions of human TCRbeta chains were analyzed by immunosequencing. The paper's processing steps were these. TCRs in the repertoires were compared against a reference library of SARS-CoV-2-specific TCRs that had been generated with the MIRA antigen-specificity platform. Breadth was defined as the fraction of unique TCRs that were SARS-CoV-2-associated. Depth was defined as the fraction of total T cells that were SARS-CoV-2-associated. Using the MIRA data, each spike-specific TCR was mapped to the spike region that the TCR reacts to and placed in a CD4 or CD8 class. Log10-transformed breadth and depth values were compared by one-way ANOVA with Sidak's multiple comparisons tests. Here the immuneACCESS table is served through TCRdb, limited to in-frame sequences with V and J called. Missing clones are a known gap in these copies; in checked studies unresolved V genes cover under half, and the rest lacks a known reason. Clone size and the V and J calls come from that table; the DNA yielded D and trimming. Across this sample there are about 160,000 clones, with 85% to 90% seen only once. The ten largest clones take up more than 5% of the sample.

V sheds 3 bases and J sheds 7 bases, leaving 17 bases between their ends. The germline V gene (reference sequence) provides CDR1 SGHNT and CDR2 YYREEE. CDR3 length: 14 amino acids, cysteine to phenylalanine. The only DNA kept is the CDR3, 42 bases in frame from the first base. Results and caveats for the whole study, not just this receptor: Most participants were white British and females outnumbered males, and the authors suggested that clonal diversity may have been underestimated. Vaccine-associated CD4 TCRs spanned the whole spike protein, with dominant responses in regions 160-218 and 743-854. The 56-69-year group was small, and its depth increase did not reach significance, likely because of low power. Conclusions about previously exposed vaccinees are limited because only six or seven AZD1222 recipients were SARS-CoV-2 seropositive at baseline. Nearly half of unique spike-specific TCRs reportedly recognized epitopes outside regions mutated in the B.1.351 and B.1.1.7 variants. After two AZD1222 doses, both the breadth and the depth of spike-specific TCRs were significantly higher than at day 0 and than in MenACWY recipients. No day 14 peak-response samples were available, so repertoires were characterized only after the peak T cell response.

The chain is assembled from TRBV5-4 and TRBJ2-7; TRBD1 is a possible D gene, resting on 6 matching bases. Source: peripheral blood, taken on day 0 of AZD1222 vaccination. The TCR sequence derives from an adult in good health. In nucleotides, the sequence is TGTGCCAGCAGCTCCGGACAGACCTTTGATGAGCAGTACTTC. The translation is CASSSGQTFDEQYF.